This TCR delta chain was sequenced in a study of gamma-delta chains in newborns, infants, children. Study-level information: Innate gammadelta T cells reportedly expand polyclonally right after birth, driven by microbial exposure, per the title.

Germline values: CDR1 GEAIGNYY, CDR2 EKD. This CDR3 spans 14 amino acids. V dropped 3 bases and J dropped 0 bases, with 10 bases sitting between them. TCRdb called clones from the reads again using CATT. The table has about 6,900 delta-chain clones, approximately 11% seen once. This receptor was identified in a child who was a newborn, infant or young child, either healthy, febrile or measles-vaccinated (not recorded which). The specimen was blood. The chain has TRDV2 and TRDJ1; D perhaps matches TRDD3 (5 bases). The DNA of the CDR3 is TGTGCCTGTGACGGAATGGGGTACACCGATAAACTCATCTTT. Translating gives CACDGMGYTDKLIF.